This T cell receptor (beta chain) was retrieved from a study of blood T cell repertoires in COVID-19. Authors' analysis steps: Reference gene primer amplification gave estimated nucleated cell counts. Repertoires were generated with immunoSEQ multiplex PCR, while TCRdb's copy carries only in-frame clones and drops some. V, J and clone size were drawn from that table, and D and trimming were deduced from the DNA. This sample has about 210,000 clones; about 78% occur once, and the top ten carry approximately 6.6%. CDR1 is LNHNV and CDR2 is YYDKDF in the germline V gene (reference sequence). V lost 0 bases and J lost 5, with 3 bases in between. The CDR3 runs to 12 residues.

The specimen was peripheral blood. The source of this sequence is a woman in her seventies with acute or convalescent COVID-19. V and J are TRBV15 and TRBJ2-3; the D is unclear. This chain's CDR3 is CATSRDRDTQYF. CDR3 nucleotide sequence: TGTGCCACCAGCAGAGACCGAGATACGCAGTATTTT.